Below, 10 T cell receptor beta chains from the same sample are listed, as sequenced in a study of cytomegalovirus exposure and HLA in healthy donors (dated by TCRdb to between 2016 and 2019). The library was built by means of the immunoSEQ multiplex PCR assay. The multiplex PCR relied on a mix of 60 forward primers for TCR Vbeta segments and 13 reverse primers for TCR Jbeta segments. This immuneACCESS table, as held by TCRdb, lists in-frame sequences with V and J called but not all clones. Of the missing ones, under half trace to an unresolved V gene in checked studies; the others have no known cause. The sample's own table lists 60,000 to 80,000 clones. The ten largest clones represent over 4.5% of the sample. The sample taken for sequencing was PBMCs. These receptors all stem from a man aged 35 to 55 in good health and CMV-seronegative.

This chain uses TRBV4-3 with TRBJ1-1, with 7 bases lining up with TRBD1. Germline assignment: CDR1 LGHNA and CDR2 YSLEER. The trim removed 1 base at V and 5 bases at J, leaving 4 bases unmatched. CDR3 length: 14 residues. CDR3 nucleotide sequence: TGCGCCAGCAGCCAAGGAGGGGGCTGGACTGAAGCTTTCTTT. Protein: CASSQGGGWTEAFF.

The V call is TRBV30, the J call TRBJ2-2, with D hard to call. Germline V gives CDR1 GTSNPN, CDR2 SVGIG (reference sequence). V lost 3 bases to trimming and J lost 7 bases, with 6 bases between them. This CDR3 has 11 residues. CDR3 in amino acids: CAWRVGGELFF. In DNA, the CDR3 is TGTGCCTGGAGGGTCGGCGGGGAGCTGTTTTTT.

The chain links TRBV4-1 to TRBJ2-7; D not resolved. Germline V CDR1 and CDR2: MGHRA, YSYEKL. CDR3 length equals 16 residues. The V end was cut by 1 base, the J end by 0 bases, with 13 bases between. CDR3 protein: CASSQVRRRSSYEQYF. CDR3 sequence (DNA): TGCGCCAGCAGCCAAGTAAGGCGGCGCAGCTCCTACGAGCAGTACTTC.

This chain links TRBV4-1 with TRBJ1-2; 7 positions match TRBD1. The V and J ends lost 4 bases and 8 bases, in that order; junction bases with no gene match: 7. Germline V gene data show CDR1 as MGHRA and CDR2 as YSYEKL. CDR3 size: 13 residues. The CDR3 DNA follows: TGCGCCAGCAGCCTGACGACAGGGTACGGCTACACCTTC. The encoded protein is CASSLTTGYGYTF.

This chain connects TRBV27 to TRBJ2-7, with D maybe TRBD1 (6 bases). Germline lookup yields CDR1 MNHEY and CDR2 SMNVEV (reference sequence). V lost 6 bases, J lost 4 bases, and 13 bases lay in between. This CDR3 contains 13 residues. The CDR3 nucleotides are TGTGCCAGCAGCCAAACAGGGTCTTACGAGCAGTACTTC. This gives the protein CASSQTGSYEQYF.

The rearrangement joins TRBV2 to TRBJ2-1, with D possibly TRBD1 on 5 matching bases. The length of the CDR3 is 13 residues. V gave up 5 bases and J gave up 4 bases, with 9 bases separating them. CDR1 and CDR2 (germline): SNHLY, FYNNEI. CDR3 in amino acids: CASSQGNYNEQFF. The DNA of the CDR3 is TGTGCCAGCAGTCAGGGAAATTACAATGAGCAGTTCTTC. Supplemented by reference TRBV2 and TRBJ2-1, the full variable domain reads EPEVTQTPSHQVTQMGQEVILRCVPISNHLYFYWYRQILGQKVEFLVSFYNNEISEKSEIFDDQFSVERPDGSNFTLKIRSTKLEDSAMYFCASSQGNYNEQFFGPGTRLTVL.

The chain combines TRBV18 with TRBJ1-4, with 9 nucleotides matching TRBD1. CDR1 and CDR2 from the germline V gene are KGHSH and LQKENI. The CDR3 has 16 residues. The V gene end was trimmed by 3 bases and the J gene end by 2 bases; junction bases not matched to a gene: 4. The CDR3 DNA sequence: TGTGCCAGCTCACCGGACAGGGGAGCGACTAATGAAAAACTGTTTTTT. Protein product: CASSPDRGATNEKLFF.

The gene calls are TRBV9 and TRBJ1-2, with a weak D call TRBD1 (5 bases). Germline lookup yields CDR1 SGDLS and CDR2 YYNGEE. Trimming removed 0 bases from V and 1 base from J, with 7 bases in between. The CDR3 covers 14 residues. The DNA for the CDR3 is TGTGCCAGCAGCGTAGAGCAGGGTAACTATGGCTACACCTTC. This translates into CASSVEQGNYGYTF.

The chain carries TRBV15 and TRBJ1-1; a weak D match, TRBD1 (5 bases). Germline CDR1 and CDR2: LNHNV and YYDKDF (reference sequence). This CDR3 comprises 12 residues. V lost 1 base and J lost 10, with 10 bases in between. Here the CDR3 reads CATSRGGVLAFF. The CDR3 DNA reads TGTGCCACCAGCAGAGGGGGGGTTTTAGCTTTCTTT.

The J gene is TRBJ2-7, the V gene TRBV12-1; the D call in the table, TRBD2, was not verified against the DNA. TRBV12-1 is a listed pseudogene. There are 14 residues in the CDR3. The CDR3 reads CASGGAGGPDEQYF. CDR3 sequence (DNA): TGTGCCAGCGGTGGGGCGGGAGGGCCTGACGAGCAGTACTTC.